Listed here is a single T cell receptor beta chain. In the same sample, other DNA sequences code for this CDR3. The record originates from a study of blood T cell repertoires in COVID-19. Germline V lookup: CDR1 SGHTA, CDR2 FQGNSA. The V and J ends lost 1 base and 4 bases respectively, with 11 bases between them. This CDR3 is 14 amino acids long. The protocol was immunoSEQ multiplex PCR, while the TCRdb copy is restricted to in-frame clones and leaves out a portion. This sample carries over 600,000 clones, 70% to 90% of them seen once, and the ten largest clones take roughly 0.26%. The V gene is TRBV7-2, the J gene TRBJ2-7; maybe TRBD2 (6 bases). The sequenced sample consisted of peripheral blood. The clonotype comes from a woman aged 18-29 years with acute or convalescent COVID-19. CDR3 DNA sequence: TGTGCCAGCAGCTTAGTAGGGACTGTATACGAGCAGTACTTC. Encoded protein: CASSLVGTVYEQYF. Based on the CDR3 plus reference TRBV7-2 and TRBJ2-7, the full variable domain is GAGVSQSPSNKVTEKGKDVELRCDPISGHTALYWYRQSLGQGLEFLIYFQGNSAPDKSGLPSDRFSAERTGGSVSTLTIQRTQQEDSAVYLCASSLVGTVYEQYFGPGTRLTVT.